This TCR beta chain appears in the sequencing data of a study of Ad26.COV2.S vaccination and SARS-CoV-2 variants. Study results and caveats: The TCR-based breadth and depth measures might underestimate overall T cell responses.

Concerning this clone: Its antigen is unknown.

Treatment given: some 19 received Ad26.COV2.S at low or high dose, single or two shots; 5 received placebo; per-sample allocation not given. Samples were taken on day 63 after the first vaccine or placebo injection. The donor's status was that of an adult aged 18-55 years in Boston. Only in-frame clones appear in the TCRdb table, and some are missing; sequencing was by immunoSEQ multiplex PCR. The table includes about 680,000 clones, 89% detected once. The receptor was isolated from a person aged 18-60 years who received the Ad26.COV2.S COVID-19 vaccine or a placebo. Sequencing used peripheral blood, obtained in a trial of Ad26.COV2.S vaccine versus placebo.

This chain's CDR3 is CSVGSGRAPDTQYF. The CDR3 nucleotides read TGCAGCGTGGGGAGCGGGAGAGCCCCAGATACGCAGTATTTT. The genes are TRBV29-1 and TRBJ2-3; 8 positions match TRBD2. Germline trimming cut 6 bases from V and 4 bases from J; bases unmatched to any gene: 9. The V gene's germline CDR1 is SQVTM and CDR2 ANQGSEA. This CDR3 has 14 residues.